The text below deals with one TCR beta chain. Its antigen is as yet unknown. Method: immunoSEQ multiplex PCR; TCRdb's copy keeps in-frame clones and lacks some. The table lists fewer than 35,000 clones, roughly 77% of them singletons. The data stem from a study of STAT5B mutations in CD4+ large granular lymphocyte leukemia. Findings and limits, study-wide: TRBV06-family usage was enriched in top patient clones (8/27) versus controls (2/35). No patients shared main leukemic clonotypes, though less than 30% appeared at low frequency elsewhere. Without putative leukemic clones, patient CD4-sorted repertoires remained more clonal than healthy CD4+ repertoires. Higher CD4+ than CD8+ T-LGLL clonality might reflect small sample size.

Germline V lookup: CDR1 MNHEY, CDR2 SVGAGI. The length of the CDR3 is 16 residues. Trimming removed 0 bases at V and 7 bases at J, with 13 bases between. The source material was CD4+ T cells from blood buffy coats. V gene TRBV6-5 combines with J gene TRBJ1-6, with a possible D match to TRBD1 (5 bases). The receptor was isolated from a human donor in good health. CDR3 DNA sequence: TGTGCCAGCAGTTACTCAGGAGCGGGGGGGAATTCACCCCTCCACTTT. Its protein product is CASSYSGAGGNSPLHF.